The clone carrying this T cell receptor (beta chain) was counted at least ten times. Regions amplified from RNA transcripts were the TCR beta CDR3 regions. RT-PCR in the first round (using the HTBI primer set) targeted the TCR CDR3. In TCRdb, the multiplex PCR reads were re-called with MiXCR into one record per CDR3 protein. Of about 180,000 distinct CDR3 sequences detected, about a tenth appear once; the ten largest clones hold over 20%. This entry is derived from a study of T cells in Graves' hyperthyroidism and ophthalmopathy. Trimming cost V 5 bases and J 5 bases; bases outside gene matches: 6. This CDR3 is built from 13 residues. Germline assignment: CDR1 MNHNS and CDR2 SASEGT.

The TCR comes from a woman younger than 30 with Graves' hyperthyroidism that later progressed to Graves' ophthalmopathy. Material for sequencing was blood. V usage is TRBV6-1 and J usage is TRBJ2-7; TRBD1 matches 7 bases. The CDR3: CASSPRQGHEQYF. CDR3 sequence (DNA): TGTGCCAGCAGTCCCCGACAGGGCCACGAGCAGTACTTC.